This TCR beta chain was retrieved from a study of OX40 agonist ivuxolimab in advanced cancers. Background on the study: Three patients got partial responses; one had hepatocellular carcinoma and two had cutaneous melanoma.

Turning to this clone: Its antigen remains unidentified.

Assay: immunoSEQ multiplex PCR; the TCRdb copy retains only in-frame clones and omits some. The profile shows 94,000 or so clones, roughly 80% of them singletons. The study, taken as a whole, reports: Clonal expansion was seen in CD4+ and CD8+ blood T cells by week 6 at 0.1 to 3.0 mg/kg.

It was autoimmune disease history or systemic immunosuppression that excluded patients. Blood samples were obtained at baseline, cycle 4 day 1, and cycle 7 day 1. Trimming removed 0 bases from V and 6 bases from J, with 18 bases in between. The CDR3 length is 17 residues. Germline V gene data show CDR1 as LNHNV and CDR2 as YYDKDF (reference sequence). The sequence derives from an adult with an advanced solid tumor such as melanoma, head and neck, liver or kidney cancer. The source material was CD4+ or CD8+ T cells sorted from blood, sampled in a trial of the OX40 agonist ivuxolimab. The chain has TRBV15 and TRBJ1-5; perhaps TRBD1 as D (6 bases). CDR3 sequence (DNA): TGTGCCACCAGCAGAGATCGGGGGGCGCTCGGGAGTCAGCCCCAGCATTTT. This codes for CATSRDRGALGSQPQHF.